This is a list of T cell receptor beta chains from one sample in a study of OX40 agonist ivuxolimab in advanced cancers. Produced via immunoSEQ multiplex PCR; TCRdb's table is partial and in-frame only. The sample includes 69,000 or so clones, more than 70% of them seen just once. Specimen: CD4+ or CD8+ T cells sorted from blood, collected in a trial of the OX40 agonist ivuxolimab. The receptors come from an adult with an advanced solid tumor such as melanoma, head and neck, liver or kidney cancer. Both conserved end residues are part of each CDR3. D genes are given only for firm matches. Rows give clone size only sometimes, using once, few, many, or a class for an expanded clone.

D,J,size,V,CDR3,DNA
NA,TRBJ2-7,NA,TRBV5-1,CASSAGLSSSYEQYF,TGCGCCAGCAGCGCCGGTCTTTCGAGCTCCTACGAGCAGTACTTC
NA,TRBJ1-4,NA,TRBV5-1,CASSSLEGTSGMGKLFF,TGCGCCAGCAGCTCACTGGAAGGGACGTCTGGAATGGGAAAACTGTTTTTT
TRBD1,TRBJ2-7,NA,TRBV5-1,CASSRGGPAYEQYF,TGCGCCAGCAGCCGAGGGGGCCCAGCCTACGAGCAGTACTTC
NA,TRBJ1-1,NA,TRBV4-2,CASSQGQLVNTEAFF,TGTGCCAGCAGCCAAGGGCAGTTAGTGAACACTGAAGCTTTCTTT
NA,TRBJ1-5,NA,TRBV6-4,CASSADAGRNQPQHF,TGTGCCAGCAGTGCCGACGCCGGTCGCAATCAGCCCCAGCATTTT
NA,TRBJ2-3,NA,TRBV14,CASSQFTANTDTQYF,TGTGCCAGCAGCCAATTTACAGCAAACACAGATACGCAGTATTTT
TRBD1,TRBJ2-1,few,TRBV7-9,CASSTWGQHYNEQFF,TGTGCCAGCAGCACCTGGGGACAGCACTACAATGAGCAGTTCTTC
NA,TRBJ2-7,medium-sized,TRBV30,CATHRESYEQYF,TGTGCAACCCATAGGGAGAGCTACGAGCAGTACTTC
NA,TRBJ1-1,NA,TRBV2,CATDSGGWTEAFF,TGTGCCACCGACTCGGGGGGTTGGACTGAAGCTTTCTTT
NA,TRBJ2-1,NA,TRBV7-3,CASGRDGRYNEQFF,TGTGCCAGCGGAAGGGACGGACGCTACAATGAGCAGTTCTTC
NA,TRBJ2-7,NA,TRBV5-6,CASSLGGKNYEQYF,TGTGCCAGCAGCTTGGGGGGGAAGAACTACGAGCAGTACTTC
NA,TRBJ1-1,NA,TRBV7-8,CASSLDGPGRGEAFF,TGTGCCAGCAGCTTAGATGGTCCGGGGCGAGGAGAAGCTTTCTTT
NA,TRBJ2-1,NA,TRBV19,CASKDLATAGYNEQFF,TGTGCCAGTAAAGACCTAGCGACCGCGGGTTACAATGAGCAGTTCTTC
TRBD1,TRBJ1-4,NA,TRBV13,CASSHSGTGLLNEKLFF,TGTGCCAGCAGCCATTCCGGGACAGGACTACTGAATGAAAAACTGTTTTTT
NA,TRBJ2-7,once,TRBV5-1,CASSLVGHEQYF,TGCGCCAGCAGCTTGGTAGGCCACGAGCAGTACTTC
NA,TRBJ1-2,NA,TRBV7-3,CASSQDGYGYTF,TGTGCCAGCAGTCAAGACGGTTATGGCTACACCTTC
TRBD2,TRBJ2-1,once,TRBV6-4,CASSAQGAGGYNEQFF,TGTGCCAGCAGTGCCCAAGGAGCGGGGGGTTACAATGAGCAGTTCTTC
NA,TRBJ2-4,NA,TRBV30,CAWSAGQFSSGDIQYF,TGTGCCTGGAGTGCCGGACAGTTCAGCAGCGGGGACATTCAGTACTTC
TRBD1,TRBJ2-1,NA,TRBV6-5,CASSSTGTGANEQFF,TGTGCCAGCAGCTCAACCGGGACAGGGGCCAATGAGCAGTTCTTC
NA,TRBJ2-5,NA,TRBV19,CASAQNPGGLETQYF,TGTGCCAGTGCCCAAAATCCGGGGGGCCTGGAGACCCAGTACTTC
TRBD2,TRBJ2-7,NA,TRBV25-1,CASTKEVGGSYEQYF,TGTGCCAGCACAAAAGAGGTCGGGGGGTCCTACGAGCAGTACTTC
NA,TRBJ1-5,NA,TRBV5-1,CASSPQGIGNQPQHF,TGCGCCAGCAGCCCGCAGGGTATCGGCAATCAGCCCCAGCATTTT
NA,TRBJ1-2,NA,TRBV5-6,CASSSLGYGYTF,TGTGCCAGCAGCAGCCTTGGCTATGGCTACACCTTC
TRBD1,TRBJ2-3,NA,TRBV5-1,CASRSTGPTDTQYF,TGCGCCAGCAGATCGACAGGGCCCACAGATACGCAGTATTTT
NA,TRBJ2-2,NA,TRBV19,CASTPYYTAGDTGELFF,TGTGCCAGTACCCCATACTATACGGCAGGGGACACCGGGGAGCTGTTTTTT
TRBD1,TRBJ1-2,NA,TRBV29-1,CSVATGTGANYGYTF,TGCAGCGTTGCAACTGGGACAGGGGCTAACTATGGCTACACCTTC
NA,TRBJ2-3,NA,TRBV7-2,CASSSGLRDPDTQYF,TGTGCCAGCAGCTCGGGACTGCGGGACCCAGATACGCAGTATTTT
NA,TRBJ2-3,NA,TRBV2,CASSGQSTDTQYF,TGTGCCAGCAGTGGGCAGAGCACAGATACGCAGTATTTT
NA,TRBJ1-5,NA,TRBV19,CASSKVSGADQPQHF,TGTGCCAGTAGTAAGGTTTCAGGGGCAGATCAGCCCCAGCATTTT
TRBD1,TRBJ1-2,NA,TRBV6-6,CASRADRENGYTF,TGTGCCAGCAGGGCGGACAGGGAAAATGGCTACACCTTC
NA,TRBJ2-5,NA,TRBV5-1,CASSLAATQYF,TGCGCCAGCAGCTTGGCCGCAACCCAGTACTTC
NA,TRBJ2-5,NA,TRBV13,CASSPGRIQETQYF,TGTGCCAGCAGCCCCGGACGGATTCAAGAGACCCAGTACTTC
NA,TRBJ1-3,NA,TRBV6-1,CASILERGNTIYF,NA
NA,TRBJ2-7,NA,TRBV5-1,CASSFLPWGTYEQYF,TGCGCCAGCAGCTTCTTACCCTGGGGGACCTACGAGCAGTACTTC
NA,TRBJ1-4,NA,TRBV7-9,CASSRRTENEKLFF,TGTGCCAGCAGCCGGAGGACAGAGAATGAAAAACTGTTTTTT
TRBD2,TRBJ2-1,once,TRBV2,CASSGTNYNEQFF,TGTGCCAGCAGCGGGACTAACTACAATGAGCAGTTCTTC
NA,TRBJ1-1,NA,TRBV7-8,CASGSPRGGYTEAFF,TGTGCCAGCGGGTCCCCCAGGGGAGGGTACACTGAAGCTTTCTTT
NA,TRBJ2-3,NA,TRBV7-8,CASSLLQGSDTQYF,TGTGCCAGCAGCTTATTGCAGGGCTCAGATACGCAGTATTTT
NA,TRBJ1-3,NA,TRBV30,CAWSVSLSGNTIYF,TGTGCCTGGAGTGTTAGCCTCTCTGGAAACACCATATATTTT
TRBD1,TRBJ2-7,once,TRBV19,CASSNLPTGSYEQYF,TGTGCCAGTAGCAACTTACCGACAGGGTCCTACGAGCAGTACTTC
NA,TRBJ2-7,NA,TRBV27,CASSLRGGEQYF,TGTGCCAGCAGTTTAAGGGGCGGCGAGCAGTACTTC
NA,TRBJ1-2,NA,TRBV30,CAWSVDVRGYTF,TGTGCCTGGAGTGTAGACGTGCGCGGCTACACCTTC
TRBD1,TRBJ2-7,NA,TRBV6-6,CASSSPGTGHEEQYF,TGTGCCAGCAGTAGTCCCGGGACAGGGCACGAGGAGCAGTACTTC
NA,TRBJ2-2,NA,TRBV15,CATSRDHTRGELFF,TGTGCCACCAGCAGAGATCATACTCGCGGGGAGCTGTTTTTT
NA,TRBJ1-3,once,TRBV27,CASSANLGGNTIYF,TGTGCCAGCAGTGCCAACTTAGGTGGAAACACCATATATTTT
NA,TRBJ2-7,NA,TRBV5-1,CASSSRVGSDSREQYF,TGCGCCAGCAGCTCTAGAGTAGGCAGTGACTCCCGCGAGCAGTACTTC
TRBD2,TRBJ2-7,NA,TRBV30,CAWRVTSYHEQYF,TGTGCCTGGAGGGTGACTAGCTACCACGAGCAGTACTTC
NA,TRBJ1-1,few,TRBV4-1,CASRRQVLNTEAFF,TGCGCCAGCAGAAGACAGGTCCTGAACACTGAAGCTTTCTTT